This T cell receptor (beta chain) derives from a study of CD8 T cells in Susac syndrome. RNA amounts of 0.5 to 1 ug underwent reverse transcription with random hexamers. Using its own MiXCR run on the immunoSEQ multiplex PCR reads, TCRdb lists one record per CDR3 protein. Of fewer than 150,000 distinct CDR3 sequences detected, roughly 89% appear once; the ten largest clones hold approximately 0.24%. Trimming removed 6 bases from V and 1 base from J, with 10 bases in between. This CDR3 has 14 residues. The CD8+ and CD4+ T cells were negatively isolated, with the TEMRA cells enriched by FACS. This TCR was sampled from a human donor with multiple sclerosis. The chain has TRBV12-3 or TRBV12-4 and TRBJ1-5; no clear D gene. Sequenced input: CD8+ T cells from PBMCs. The CDR3 reads CASSLTGSNQPQHF. CDR3 nucleotides: TGTGCCAGCAGCCTCACTGGGAGCAATCAGCCCCAGCATTTT.